Each of the 26 T cell receptor beta chains below was sequenced from the same sample in a study of blood T cell repertoires in COVID-19. Generated by immunoSEQ multiplex PCR, the TCRdb table keeps only in-frame clones and is missing some. The data contain about 190,000 clones, less than 80% of them singletons. Sequencing was carried out using peripheral blood. All receptors come from a man aged 50 or older who had recovered from COVID-19.

This chain uses TRBV9 with TRBJ2-1; 8 bases map to TRBD1. The CDR3 loop spans 16 amino acids. The J segment lost 8 bases and the V segment lost 4 bases, leaving 14 bases of the junction unmatched. Germline V gives CDR1 SGDLS, CDR2 YYNGEE. CDR3 nucleotides: TGTGCCAGCAGCACTGGCGCCGGACAGGGTACCGATGAGCAGTTCTTC. Its protein is CASSTGAGQGTDEQFF.

This clone was counted once. The chain combines TRBV11-1 with TRBJ1-1; D gene unclear. CDR1 is SGHAT, CDR2 FQDESV, per germline (reference sequence). This CDR3 contains 14 residues. Trimming cost V 2 bases and J 3 bases, with 10 bases left between them. CDR3 sequence: CASSLFRQDTEAFF. The CDR3 DNA is TGTGCCAGCAGCTTATTCCGGCAGGACACTGAAGCTTTCTTT.

This chain connects TRBV28 to TRBJ1-5; D gene uncertain. Germline CDR1 reads MDHEN; CDR2 reads SYDVKM. Trimming took off 1 base at V and 1 base at J, with 14 bases between the two ends. The CDR3 runs 17 residues. The chain's CDR3 is CASSLSLLWASNQPQHF. Written as DNA, the CDR3 is TGTGCCAGCAGTTTATCTCTACTGTGGGCAAGCAATCAGCCCCAGCATTTT.

The rearrangement joins TRBV28 to TRBJ1-3; a possible D gene is TRBD1 (5 bases). V gave up 10 bases and J gave up 2 bases, with 24 bases separating them. This CDR3 region has 17 residues. Germline lookup yields CDR1 MDHEN and CDR2 SYDVKM. CDR3 bases: TGTGCCACCACTTCCATAGGGGAGGGAGGAACTGGAAACACCATATATTTT. Residues: CATTSIGEGGTGNTIYF.

The J gene is TRBJ2-7, the V gene TRBV12-3 or TRBV12-4, with 9 bases that match TRBD1. CDR3 size: 13 residues. V shed 5 bases, J shed 6 bases, and the junction held 5 bases outside the gene matches. The CDR3 here is CASSLGQGFEQYF. As DNA, the CDR3 is TGTGCCAGCAGTCTGGGACAGGGCTTCGAGCAGTACTTC.

The V and J genes are TRBV4-3 and TRBJ1-2; 8 positions match TRBD1. Losses at the gene ends were 3 bases for V and 6 bases for J; bases not matched to a gene: 6. Germline V CDR1 and CDR2: LGHNA, YSLEER. The length of the CDR3 is 14 residues. This chain's CDR3 is CASSQDRVLDGYTF. The CDR3 coding sequence is TGCGCCAGCAGCCAGGACAGGGTCCTGGATGGCTACACCTTC.

This clone came up once. This sequence joins TRBV14 and TRBJ1-1; D not resolved. Germline assignment: CDR1 SGHDN and CDR2 FVKESK. Trimming shortened V by 4 bases and J by 7 bases, and 10 bases separated the two germline ends. This CDR3 has 12 residues. CDR3 protein: CASSLGPGEAFF. CDR3 nucleotides: TGTGCCAGCAGCCTAGGCCCGGGTGAAGCTTTCTTT. The variable domain in full, completed from reference TRBV14 and TRBJ1-1, reads EAGVTQFPSHSVIEKGQTVTLRCDPISGHDNLYWYRRVMGKEIKFLLHFVKESKQDESGMPNNRFLAERTGGTYSTLKVQPAELEDSGVYFCASSLGPGEAFFGQGTRLTVV.

This chain connects TRBV28 to TRBJ1-2; D is uncertain. Per germline, CDR1 MDHEN and CDR2 SYDVKM. The CDR3 is 12 residues long. V gave up 8 bases and J gave up 2 bases, with 9 bases separating them. The CDR3 reads CASGGENYGYTF. The DNA of the CDR3 is TGTGCCAGCGGCGGGGAGAACTATGGCTACACCTTC.

V gene TRBV5-1 combines with J gene TRBJ2-7, with 12 bases identical to TRBD2. Germline V gives CDR1 SGHRS, CDR2 YFSETQ. The CDR3 loop spans 16 amino acids. J gave up 7 bases and V 4 bases, and 12 bases lay outside the gene matches. CDR3 DNA sequence: TGCGCCAGCAGCCCACTACTAGCGGGAGGAGTGGGGGAGCAGTACTTC. Translated: CASSPLLAGGVGEQYF.

The rearrangement links TRBV5-1 to TRBJ2-7, with 8 positions matching TRBD1. Germline V gene sequence: CDR1 SGHRS, CDR2 YFSETQ. V lost 4 bases to trimming and J lost 6 bases; unmatched junction nucleotides: 6. The CDR3 has 13 amino acids. The CDR3 sequence: CASSMDRVAEQYF. The CDR3 DNA is TGCGCCAGCAGCATGGACAGGGTGGCCGAGCAGTACTTC.

This clone was seen more than once but under ten times. V is TRBV28 and J is TRBJ2-4, with TRBD2 as a possible D gene (5 bases). V dropped 5 bases and J dropped 6 bases, with 8 bases sitting between them. Germline assignment: CDR1 MDHEN and CDR2 SYDVKM. This CDR3 is built from 12 residues. The CDR3 sequence is CASSLGRNIQYF. The CDR3, as DNA: TGTGCCAGCAGTCTTGGGAGAAACATTCAGTACTTC. Full variable domain (rest looked up from reference TRBV28 and TRBJ2-4): DVKVTQSSRYLVKRTGEKVFLECVQDMDHENMFWYRQDPGLGLRLIYFSYDVKMKEKGDIPEGYSVSREKKERFSLILESASTNQTSMYLCASSLGRNIQYFGAGTRLSVL.

The chain combines TRBV6-5 with TRBJ2-1; a possible D gene is TRBD2 (6 bases). Per the germline V gene, CDR1 is MNHEY and CDR2 is SVGAGI. Trimming took 5 bases from V and 10 from J, leaving 15 bases between them. The CDR3 length is 13 residues. CDR3 coding DNA: TGTGCCAGCAGTCAGCGTACGAGCGGGGAGCAGTTCTTC. It translates to CASSQRTSGEQFF.

In its sample, this clone was seen once. The rearrangement joins TRBV30 to TRBJ2-2; 7 bases map to TRBD2. The trim removed 5 bases at V and 3 bases at J, leaving 6 bases unmatched. The CDR3 runs to 14 residues. Germline lookup yields CDR1 GTSNPN and CDR2 SVGIG (reference sequence). CDR3 nucleotide sequence: TGTGCCTGGCGAGCTAGCGGATACACCGGGGAGCTGTTTTTT. It codes for CAWRASGYTGELFF.

The V gene is TRBV7-8, the J gene TRBJ2-5, with 8 positions matching TRBD1. Germline V CDR1 and CDR2: SGHVS, FQNEAQ. The V segment lost 5 bases and the J segment 4 bases; nucleotides outside the gene matches: 6. The length of the CDR3 is 14 residues. In DNA, the CDR3 is TGTGCCAGCAGCCCGGTGACAGGGGTAGAGACCCAGTACTTC. Residues: CASSPVTGVETQYF. Using reference TRBV7-8 and TRBJ2-5 for the parts outside the CDR3, the full variable domain is GAGVSQSPRYKVAKRGQDVALRCDPISGHVSLFWYQQALGQGPEFLTYFQNEAQLDKSGLPSDRFFAERPEGSVSTLKIQRTQQEDSAVYLCASSPVTGVETQYFGPGTRLLVL.

The rearrangement links TRBV18 to TRBJ2-3; 7 bases are a match to TRBD2. Per the germline V gene, CDR1 is KGHSH and CDR2 is LQKENI. The CDR3 length is 17 residues. Trimming took 4 bases from V and 4 from J; bases not matched to a gene: 14. In nucleotides, the CDR3 is TGTGCCAGCTCACGTTGGACTAGTCCCTTTAGGGCAGATACGCAGTATTTT. Translated, it gives CASSRWTSPFRADTQYF.

The genes are TRBV6-5 and TRBJ2-1; D call uncertain. Per germline, CDR1 MNHEY and CDR2 SVGAGI. This CDR3 has 14 amino acids. V lost 6 bases, J lost 3 bases, and 12 bases lay in between. DNA of the CDR3: TGTGCCAGCAGGCTAATGACTGGCTACAATGAGCAGTTCTTC. This sequence encodes CASRLMTGYNEQFF.

V gene TRBV3-1 (or the pseudogene TRBV3-2) combines with J gene TRBJ2-1, with 9 bases matching TRBD2. V trimming: 5 bases; J trimming: 8 bases; junction bases outside the gene matches: 13. CDR1 LGHDT and CDR2 YNNKEL come from the germline V gene (reference sequence). This CDR3 is built from 16 residues. As DNA, the CDR3 is TGTGCCAGCAGCGGATTGACTAGCGGAGCGTCGGATGAGCAGTTCTTC. Translated: CASSGLTSGASDEQFF.

This chain connects TRBV5-1 to TRBJ2-7; 8 nucleotides agree with TRBD1. The ends lost 4 bases at V and 6 bases at J; junction bases unmatched: 15. The germline V gene encodes CDR1 SGHRS and CDR2 YFSETQ. The CDR3 has 16 residues. In DNA, the CDR3 is TGCGCCAGCAGCCCGACATTGACAGGGGATAAGTCCGAGCAGTACTTC. Protein product: CASSPTLTGDKSEQYF.

CDR3: CASLPNGVSSDTQYF. The CDR3 region has the DNA TGTGCCAGCCTGCCCAACGGAGTGTCATCAGATACGCAGTATTTT. The V call is TRBV6-5, the J call TRBJ2-3, with D uncertain. This CDR3 comprises 15 residues. Germline CDR1 MNHEY, CDR2 SVGAGI. The germline V and J ends were trimmed by 8 bases and 4 bases, with 19 bases remaining between them.

This clone has a count of ten or more. The gene calls are TRBV4-1 and TRBJ1-3; D not resolved. This CDR3 is built from 21 residues. Trimming shortened V by 0 bases and J by 5 bases, and 29 bases separated the two germline ends. Germline V gives CDR1 MGHRA, CDR2 YSYEKL. CDR3 sequence: CASSQDTPTLSQFSYRNTIYF. DNA for the CDR3: TGCGCCAGCAGCCAAGACACCCCAACCCTCTCTCAGTTTTCTTACAGAAACACCATATATTTT.

The chain has TRBV11-2 and TRBJ2-5, with a possible D match to TRBD2 (6 bases). Germline V lookup: CDR1 SGHAT, CDR2 FQNNGV. This CDR3 spans 14 amino acids. Trimming removed 5 bases from V and 1 base from J, with 11 bases in between. CDR3 nucleotides: TGTGCCAGCAGCCCTACCGGGAGCCAAGAGACCCAGTACTTC. Its translation: CASSPTGSQETQYF.

V gene TRBV4-1 combines with J gene TRBJ2-7; 9 bases map to TRBD1. CDR3 length: 16 amino acids. Germline V lookup: CDR1 MGHRA, CDR2 YSYEKL. Unmatched junction bases numbered 5, after V lost 2 bases and J lost 0 bases. In DNA, the CDR3 is TGCGCCAGCAGCCAAAATACGGGACAGGGCTCCTACGAGCAGTACTTC. The encoded protein is CASSQNTGQGSYEQYF.

The chain uses TRBV18 and TRBJ1-1; TRBD1 matches at 11 bases. Germline lookup yields CDR1 KGHSH and CDR2 LQKENI. The CDR3 consists of 15 residues. The V and J ends lost 2 bases and 4 bases, in that order; junction bases with no gene match: 3. Here the CDR3 DNA reads TGTGCCAGCTCACCAGGACAGGGGGCGTCCACTGAAGCTTTCTTT. Protein product: CASSPGQGASTEAFF. The full variable domain, completed using reference TRBV18 and TRBJ1-1, is NAGVMQNPRHLVRRRGQEARLRCSPMKGHSHVYWYRQLPEEGLKFMVYLQKENIIDESGMPKERFSAEFPKEGPSILRIQQVVRGDSAAYFCASSPGQGASTEAFFGQGTRLTVV.

This chain joins TRBV28 and TRBJ2-3, with 13 bases identical to TRBD2. Germline V gene data show CDR1 as MDHEN and CDR2 as SYDVKM. The CDR3 length is 15 residues. V trimming: 5 bases; J trimming: 2 bases; junction bases outside the gene matches: 1. The CDR3 reads CASSGLAGDTDTQYF. DNA of the CDR3: TGTGCCAGCAGTGGACTAGCGGGAGACACAGATACGCAGTATTTT.

The genes are TRBV20-1 and TRBJ1-2, with no clear D. The CDR3 has 15 amino acids. The V end lost 3 bases, the J end lost 3 bases, and 17 bases lay between the germline ends. Germline assignment: CDR1 DFQATT and CDR2 SNEGSKA (reference sequence). CDR3 residues: CSASRLSRLDYGYTF. CDR3 nucleotide sequence: TGCAGTGCTAGTCGGTTATCTAGGTTGGACTATGGCTACACCTTC.

This clone was observed a single time. This chain links TRBV10-3 with TRBJ2-7; TRBD2 agrees at 12 bases. V was pared by 9 bases and J by 2 bases, with 2 bases of the junction left unmatched. The CDR3 is 13 residues long. Germline CDR1 is ENHRY and CDR2 is SYGVKD. The CDR3 DNA follows: TGTGCCATTTCTAGCGGGAGGGCCTACGAGCAGTACTTC. It specifies CAISSGRAYEQYF.